This T cell receptor (beta chain) stems from a study of vaccination and CD4 T cells after COVID-19. The CDR3 is made up of 14 amino acids. The germline V gene encodes CDR1 DFQATT and CDR2 SNEGSKA (reference sequence). With respect to this clonotype: Its target is not known.

The Oncomine TCR Beta short-read assay was what sequenced the DNA obtained from cultured CD4+ T cells. Cultured CD4+ T cells were the source of extracted genomic DNA. TCRdb called the PCR reads again in MiXCR, with one record for every CDR3 protein. The data hold about 6,800 distinct CDR3 sequences, with around 51% observed a single time. Noted treatment: roughly 11-day PBMC culture with coronavirus spike peptide pools or control peptides (ViraFEST assay). Samples of CD4+ T cells were obtained from the unexposed donor before the COVID-19 pandemic (2011-2018). At both days 3 and 7, half the medium was replaced with fresh IL-2 medium.

The sequencing sample was made of CD4+ T cells from blood, cultured in vitro. The chain employs TRBV20-1 and TRBJ1-1, with 7 bases lining up with TRBD1. The clonotype comes from a human donor in good health. The CDR3 reads CGQHRGGMNTEAFF. CDR3 nucleotides: TGCGGTCAGCACAGGGGAGGGATGAACACTGAAGCTTTCTTT.